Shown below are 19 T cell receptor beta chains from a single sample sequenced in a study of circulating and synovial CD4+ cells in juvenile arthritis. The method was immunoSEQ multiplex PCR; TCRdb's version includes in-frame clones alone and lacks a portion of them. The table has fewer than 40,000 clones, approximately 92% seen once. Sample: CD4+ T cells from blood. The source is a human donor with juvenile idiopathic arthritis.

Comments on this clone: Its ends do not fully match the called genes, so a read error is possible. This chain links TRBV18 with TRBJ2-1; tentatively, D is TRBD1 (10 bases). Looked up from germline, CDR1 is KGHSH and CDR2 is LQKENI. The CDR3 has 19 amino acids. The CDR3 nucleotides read TGTGCCAGCTCATCCGGACAGGGGGAAGCGGGAGGTCTCTACTATGAGCAGTTCTTC. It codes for CASSSGQGEAGGLYYEQFF.

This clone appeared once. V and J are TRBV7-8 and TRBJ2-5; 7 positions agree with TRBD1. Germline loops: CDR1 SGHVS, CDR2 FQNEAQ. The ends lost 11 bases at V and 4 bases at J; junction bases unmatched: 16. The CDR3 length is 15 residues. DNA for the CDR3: TGTGCCTCCTTCCTCCGTGGTGCAGGGGGAGAGACCCAGTACTTC. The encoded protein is CASFLRGAGGETQYF.

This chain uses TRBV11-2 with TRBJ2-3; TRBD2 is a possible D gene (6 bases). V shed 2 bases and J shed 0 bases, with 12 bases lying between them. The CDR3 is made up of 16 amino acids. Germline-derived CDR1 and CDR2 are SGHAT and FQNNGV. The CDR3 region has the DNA TGTGCCAGCAGCTTATCCGGACTACTTAGCACAGATACGCAGTATTTT. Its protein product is CASSLSGLLSTDTQYF.

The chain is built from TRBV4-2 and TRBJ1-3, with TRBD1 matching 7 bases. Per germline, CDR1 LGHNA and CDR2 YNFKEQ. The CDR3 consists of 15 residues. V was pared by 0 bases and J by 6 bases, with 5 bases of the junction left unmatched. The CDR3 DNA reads TGTGCCAGCAGCCAAGATTACAGGGGATTAAACACCATATATTTT. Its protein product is CASSQDYRGLNTIYF.

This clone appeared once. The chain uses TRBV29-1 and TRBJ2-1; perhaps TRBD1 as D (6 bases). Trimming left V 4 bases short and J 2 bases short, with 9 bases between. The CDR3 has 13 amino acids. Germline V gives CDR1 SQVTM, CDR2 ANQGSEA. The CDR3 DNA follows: TGCAGCGTTGGACGACAGGCCTACAATGAGCAGTTCTTC. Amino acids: CSVGRQAYNEQFF.

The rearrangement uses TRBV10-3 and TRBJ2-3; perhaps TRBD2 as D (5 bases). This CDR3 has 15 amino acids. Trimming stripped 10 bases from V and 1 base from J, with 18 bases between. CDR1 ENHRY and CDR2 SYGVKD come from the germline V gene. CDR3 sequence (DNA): TGTGCCACCCGGGGTTGGTCTGGTGGCACAGATACGCAGTATTTT. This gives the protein CATRGWSGGTDTQYF.

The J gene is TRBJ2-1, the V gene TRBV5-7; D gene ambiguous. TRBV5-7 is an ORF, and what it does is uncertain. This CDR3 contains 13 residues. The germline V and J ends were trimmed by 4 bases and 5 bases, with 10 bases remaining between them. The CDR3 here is CASSKTRDNEQFF. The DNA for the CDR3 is TGTGCCAGCAGCAAAACCCGGGACAATGAGCAGTTCTTC.

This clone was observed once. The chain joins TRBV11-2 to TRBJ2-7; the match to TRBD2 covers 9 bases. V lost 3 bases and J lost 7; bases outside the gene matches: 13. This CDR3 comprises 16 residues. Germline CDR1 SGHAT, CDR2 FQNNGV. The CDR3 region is CASSFPSGLAPGEQYF. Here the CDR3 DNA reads TGTGCCAGCAGCTTCCCGTCGGGACTAGCTCCGGGGGAGCAGTACTTC.

Here the CDR3 DNA reads TGTGCCAGCAGTTACCCGGGACTAGGCAATGAGCAGTTCTTC. Amino acids: CASSYPGLGNEQFF. The rearrangement uses TRBV6-5 and TRBJ2-1; 8 nucleotides line up with TRBD2. V was clipped by 2 bases and J by 6 bases; unmatched bases: 3. In germline, CDR1 is MNHEY, CDR2 SVGAGI. This CDR3 spans 14 amino acids.

CDR3 in amino acids: CASSPRPGDEQYF. The CDR3, as DNA: TGCGCCAGCAGTCCCCGGCCAGGGGACGAGCAGTACTTC. The gene calls are TRBV5-1 and TRBJ2-7; tentatively, D is TRBD1 (6 bases). Germline CDR1 is SGHRS and CDR2 is YFSETQ. The length of the CDR3 is 13 residues. The V end was cut by 5 bases, the J end by 5 bases, with 14 bases between.

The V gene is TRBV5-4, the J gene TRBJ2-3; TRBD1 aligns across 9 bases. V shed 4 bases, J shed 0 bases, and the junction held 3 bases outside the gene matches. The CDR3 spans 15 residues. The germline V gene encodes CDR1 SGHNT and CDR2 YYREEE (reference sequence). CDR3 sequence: CASSRTGASTDTQYF. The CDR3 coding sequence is TGTGCCAGCAGCCGGACAGGGGCGAGCACAGATACGCAGTATTTT.

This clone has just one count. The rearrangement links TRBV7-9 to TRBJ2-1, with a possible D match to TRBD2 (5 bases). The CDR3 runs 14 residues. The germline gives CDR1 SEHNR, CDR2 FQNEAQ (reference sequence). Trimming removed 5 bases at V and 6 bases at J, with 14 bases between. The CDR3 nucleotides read TGTGCCAGCAGCCTTCTACTAGACCCCAATGAGCAGTTCTTC. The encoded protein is CASSLLLDPNEQFF.

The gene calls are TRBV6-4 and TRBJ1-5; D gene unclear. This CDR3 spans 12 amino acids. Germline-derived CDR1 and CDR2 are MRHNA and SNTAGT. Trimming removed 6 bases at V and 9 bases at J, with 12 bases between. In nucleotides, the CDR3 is TGTGCCAGCAGGCCCAGGTATGGGCCCCAGCATTTT. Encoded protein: CASRPRYGPQHF.

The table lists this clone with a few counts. The CDR3 is CASSLRGGEAFF. CDR3 coding DNA: TGTGCCAGCAGTCTCCGGGGGGGCGAGGCTTTCTTT. The V and J genes are TRBV7-8 and TRBJ1-1; D perhaps matches TRBD1 (6 bases). The germline gives CDR1 SGHVS, CDR2 FQNEAQ. Deletions cut 6 bases from V and 11 bases from J, with 16 bases between. The CDR3 totals 12 residues.

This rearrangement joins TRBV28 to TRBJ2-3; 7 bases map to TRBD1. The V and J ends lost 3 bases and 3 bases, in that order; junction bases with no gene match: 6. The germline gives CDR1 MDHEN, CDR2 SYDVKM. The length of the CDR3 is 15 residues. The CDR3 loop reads CASSFQGVGTDTQYF. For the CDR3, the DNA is TGTGCCAGCAGTTTCCAGGGGGTTGGGACAGATACGCAGTATTTT.

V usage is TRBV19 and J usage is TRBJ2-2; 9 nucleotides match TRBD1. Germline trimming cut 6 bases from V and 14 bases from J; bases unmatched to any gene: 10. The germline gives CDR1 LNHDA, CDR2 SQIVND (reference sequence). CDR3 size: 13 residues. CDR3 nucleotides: TGTGCCAGTAGGGACAGGGGCCACCTCCAACTGTTTTTT. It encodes CASRDRGHLQLFF.

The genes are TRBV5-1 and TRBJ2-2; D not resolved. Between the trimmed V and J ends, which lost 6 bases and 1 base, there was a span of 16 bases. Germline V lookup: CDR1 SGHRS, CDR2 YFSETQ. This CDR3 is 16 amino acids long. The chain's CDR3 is CASNRLSVGNTGELFF. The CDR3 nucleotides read TGCGCCAGCAATCGACTCTCGGTGGGGAACACCGGGGAGCTGTTTTTT.

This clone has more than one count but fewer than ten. Here the CDR3 DNA reads TGTGCCAGCAGTTTACAGGGTGAAAAACTGTTTTTT. This translates into CASSLQGEKLFF. This chain joins TRBV28 and TRBJ1-4, with TRBD1 as a possible D gene (5 bases). Trimming stripped 2 bases from V and 7 bases from J, with 5 bases between. Per the germline V gene, CDR1 is MDHEN and CDR2 is SYDVKM. The CDR3 is 12 amino acids.

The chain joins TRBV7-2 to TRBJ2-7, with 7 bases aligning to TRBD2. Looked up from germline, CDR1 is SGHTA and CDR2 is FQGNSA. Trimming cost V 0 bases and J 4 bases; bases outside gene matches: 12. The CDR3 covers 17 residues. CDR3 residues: CASSLAGSGRGRYEQYF. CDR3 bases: TGTGCCAGCAGCTTAGCCGGGTCGGGGCGGGGGAGGTACGAGCAGTACTTC.